This T cell receptor (beta chain) was documented in a study of CXCR3-negative and CXCR3-positive naive CD8 T cells. Overall study results and limits: CXCR3-negative naive cells had less hydrophobic TRB CDR3s than did CXCR3-positive naive cells. Naive cells that were CXCR3-negative or CXCR3-positive used TRBV-TRBJ genes alike, while memory cells diverged.

5' RACE that incorporated UMI labels was used to prepare the TRB cDNA libraries. TCRdb reprocessed the 5' RACE reads and keeps a single row for each CDR3 protein, giving no DNA. Its listing shows 130,000 to 150,000 distinct CDR3 sequences. Comment on this clonotype: Its antigen is still unknown.

The sequenced sample consisted of naive CXCR3+ CD8+ T cells from blood. Subset noted: CD45RO-CCR7+CD27+CD95- naive CD8+ T cells expressing CXCR3 (TNR3+). The receptor was derived from a human donor in good health. Some clones in this sample may be carry-over from other donors' samples.

This CDR3 is CAWTPWGLQNEQFF. This rearrangement joins TRBV30 to TRBJ2-1; TCRdb names TRBD1, which stays unverified in the absence of DNA. The length of the CDR3 is 14 residues. Germline CDR1 GTSNPN, CDR2 SVGIG (reference sequence).